This T cell receptor (beta chain) was recovered during a study of molecular identifiers for immune sequencing clone quantification. The germline V gene encodes CDR1 LGHNA and CDR2 YNFKEQ. V lost 1 base and J lost 11, with 19 bases in between. This CDR3 has 15 residues. TCRdb ran MiXCR on the PCR reads and lists one entry per CDR3 protein. The top ten hold 0.74% of the sample, which has 300,000 to 400,000 distinct CDR3 sequences, roughly a quarter seen once. The chain couples TRBV4-2 to TRBJ2-3; a weak D match, TRBD2 (6 bases). Input material: naive CD8+ T cells from blood, with Jurkat cell RNA spiked in. Described subset: FACS-sorted CD8+CD4-CCR7+CD45RA+ naive T cells. The receptor's source is a human donor in good health. Some libraries in this study had Jurkat cell RNA spiked in. The CDR3 bases are TGTGCCAGCAGCCAAGCGGAGGGTAGACCCTTGGGGCAGTATTTT. Translated: CASSQAEGRPLGQYF.